This T cell receptor beta chain was obtained from a study of T-cell reconstitution after alpha-beta-depleted transplantation in children. Findings and limits, study-wide: T-cell numbers and diversity one year post-transplant derived largely from freshly generated T cells. Reportedly, roughly two months post-transplant, alpha-beta T cells arose from several hundred expanded graft clones.

This clonotype was seen a few times. Its antigen remains unknown. Unique molecular identifiers were used to barcode this TCRbeta library. Each CDR3 protein is one row after TCRdb ran MiXCR on the PCR reads. This table has around 580,000 distinct CDR3 sequences, roughly 30% appearing once. The receptor was isolated from a boy under two years old with Wiskott-Aldrich syndrome, due to receive a stem cell transplant. The sequenced sample was PBMCs, obtained before TCRalphabeta/CD19-depleted stem cell transplant.

In DNA, the CDR3 is TGTGCCAGCAGTGTCCTAGCGGGAGACGAGCAGTACTTC. Translated, it gives CASSVLAGDEQYF. The chain uses TRBV12-3 or TRBV12-4 and TRBJ2-7; 10 bases are a match to TRBD2. This CDR3 comprises 13 residues. V trimming: 5 bases; J trimming: 5 bases; junction bases outside the gene matches: 3.